The clone carrying this T cell receptor beta chain was seen at least ten times. Its antigen is as yet unknown. These data belong to a study of T cell repertoires in cytomegalovirus infection. CDR3 length: 13 residues. V lost 1 base to trimming and J lost 3 bases, with 4 bases between them. CDR1 is MNHNS and CDR2 is SASEGT in the germline V gene. Broader study findings: Clonotype analysis showed dominance of the ex vivo response by HLA-C-restricted CMV-specific TCR beta clonotypes.

TCRdb re-derived calls from the reads in MiXCR, one entry per CDR3 protein. The table lists 200,000 to 300,000 distinct CDR3 sequences, approximately 9.2% of them singletons. J is TRBJ1-5 and V is TRBV6-1; D is undetermined. The material sequenced was PBMCs. This sequence originates from a human donor in good health (CMV status not recorded). Some clones in this sample may be carry-over from other donors' samples. DNA of the CDR3: TGTGCCAGCAGTGAAGTTACCAATCAGCCCCAGCATTTT. It is translated as CASSEVTNQPQHF.